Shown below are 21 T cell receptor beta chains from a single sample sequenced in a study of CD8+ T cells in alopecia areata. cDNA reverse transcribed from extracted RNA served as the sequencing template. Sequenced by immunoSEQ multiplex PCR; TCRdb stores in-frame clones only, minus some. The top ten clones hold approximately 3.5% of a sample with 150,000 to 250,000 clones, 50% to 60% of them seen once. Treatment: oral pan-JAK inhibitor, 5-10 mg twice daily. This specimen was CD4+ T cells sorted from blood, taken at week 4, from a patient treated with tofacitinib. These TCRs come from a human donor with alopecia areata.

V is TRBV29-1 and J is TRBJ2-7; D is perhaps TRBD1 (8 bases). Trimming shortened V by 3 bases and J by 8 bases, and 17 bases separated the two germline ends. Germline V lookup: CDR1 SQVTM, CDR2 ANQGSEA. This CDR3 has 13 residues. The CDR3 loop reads CSVEAGAGGKQYF. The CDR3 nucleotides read TGCAGCGTTGAGGCGGGGGCAGGGGGCAAGCAGTACTTC.

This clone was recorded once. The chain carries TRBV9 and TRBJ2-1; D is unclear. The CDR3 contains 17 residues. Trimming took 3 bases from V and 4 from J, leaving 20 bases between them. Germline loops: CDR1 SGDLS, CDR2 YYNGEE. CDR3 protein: CASSAFDLAAAYNEQFF. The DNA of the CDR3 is TGTGCCAGCAGCGCCTTCGACCTTGCCGCTGCGTACAATGAGCAGTTCTTC.

The CDR3, as DNA: TGTGCCAGCAGGACCCAGGTAGATAATTCACCCCTCCACTTT. Residues: CASRTQVDNSPLHF. The V and J genes are TRBV27 and TRBJ1-6; no reliable D call. V was shortened by 6 bases and J by 5 bases, with 11 bases between the two germline ends. The CDR3 spans 14 residues. Germline values: CDR1 MNHEY, CDR2 SMNVEV (reference sequence).

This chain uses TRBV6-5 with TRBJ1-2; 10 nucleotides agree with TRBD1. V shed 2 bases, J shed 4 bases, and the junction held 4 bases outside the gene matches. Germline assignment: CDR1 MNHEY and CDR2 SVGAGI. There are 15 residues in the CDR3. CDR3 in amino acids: CASSYPGQGVYGYTF. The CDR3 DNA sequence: TGTGCCAGCAGTTACCCTGGACAGGGGGTCTATGGCTACACCTTC.

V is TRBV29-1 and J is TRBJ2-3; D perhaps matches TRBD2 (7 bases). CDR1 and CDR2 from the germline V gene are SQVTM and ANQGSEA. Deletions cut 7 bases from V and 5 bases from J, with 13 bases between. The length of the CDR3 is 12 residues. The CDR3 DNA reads TGCAGCGCCCGGGGAGGGGGAGATACGCAGTATTTT. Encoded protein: CSARGGGDTQYF.

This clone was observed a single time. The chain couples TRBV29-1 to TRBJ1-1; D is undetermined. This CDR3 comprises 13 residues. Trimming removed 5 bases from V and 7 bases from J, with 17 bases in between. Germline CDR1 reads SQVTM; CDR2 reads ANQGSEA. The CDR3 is CSVTAVSNLEAFF. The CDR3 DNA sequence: TGCAGCGTTACGGCAGTTAGCAATCTTGAAGCTTTCTTT.

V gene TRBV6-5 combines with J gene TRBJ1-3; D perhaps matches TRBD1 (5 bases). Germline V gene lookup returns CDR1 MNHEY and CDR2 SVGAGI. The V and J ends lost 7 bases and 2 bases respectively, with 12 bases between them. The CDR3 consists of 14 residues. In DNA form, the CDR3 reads TGTGCCAGCAAACCCAAGGGGACTGGAAACACCATATATTTT. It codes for CASKPKGTGNTIYF.

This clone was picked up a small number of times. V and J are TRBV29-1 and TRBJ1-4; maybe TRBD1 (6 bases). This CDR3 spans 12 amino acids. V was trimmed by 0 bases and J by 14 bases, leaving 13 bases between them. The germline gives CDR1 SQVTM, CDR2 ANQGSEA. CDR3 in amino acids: CSVEDQRGALFF. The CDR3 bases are TGCAGCGTTGAAGATCAGAGGGGGGCTCTGTTTTTT. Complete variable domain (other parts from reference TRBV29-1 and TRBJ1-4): SAVISQKPSRDICQRGTSLTIQCQVDSQVTMMFWYRQQPGQSLTLIATANQGSEATYESGFVIDKFPISRPNLTFSTLTVSNMSPEDSSIYLCSVEDQRGALFFGSGTQLSVL.

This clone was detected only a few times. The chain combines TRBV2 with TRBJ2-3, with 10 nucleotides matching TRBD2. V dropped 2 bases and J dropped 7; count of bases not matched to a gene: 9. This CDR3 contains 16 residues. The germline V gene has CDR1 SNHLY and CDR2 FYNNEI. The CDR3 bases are TGTGCCAGCAGTGAACTAGCGGGGGCCCCACTCTATACGCAGTATTTT. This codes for CASSELAGAPLYTQYF. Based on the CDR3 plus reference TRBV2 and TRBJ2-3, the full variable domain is EPEVTQTPSHQVTQMGQEVILRCVPISNHLYFYWYRQILGQKVEFLVSFYNNEISEKSEIFDDQFSVERPDGSNFTLKIRSTKLEDSAMYFCASSELAGAPLYTQYFGPGTRLTVL.

CDR3 bases: TGCGCCAGCAGCCAAGGCCCCCCCCGACAGGCGAACACTGAAGCTTTCTTT. The encoded protein is CASSQGPPRQANTEAFF. The rearrangement uses TRBV4-1 and TRBJ1-1, with D tentatively TRBD1 (6 bases). The V gene's germline CDR1 is MGHRA and CDR2 YSYEKL. This CDR3 contains 17 residues. The V end was cut by 1 base, the J end by 1 base, with 16 bases between.

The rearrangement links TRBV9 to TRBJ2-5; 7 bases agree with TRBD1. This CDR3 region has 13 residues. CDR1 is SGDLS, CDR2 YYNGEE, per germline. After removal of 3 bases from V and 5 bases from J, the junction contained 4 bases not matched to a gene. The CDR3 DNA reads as TGTGCCAGCAGCGAGGGACAGCTGGAGACCCAGTACTTC. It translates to CASSEGQLETQYF.

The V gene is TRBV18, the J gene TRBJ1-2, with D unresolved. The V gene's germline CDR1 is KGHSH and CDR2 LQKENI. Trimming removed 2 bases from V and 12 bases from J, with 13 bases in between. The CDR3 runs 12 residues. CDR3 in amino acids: CASSPVRGSDTF. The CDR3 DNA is TGTGCCAGCTCACCAGTACGAGGGAGCGACACCTTC. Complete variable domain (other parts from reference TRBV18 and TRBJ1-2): NAGVMQNPRHLVRRRGQEARLRCSPMKGHSHVYWYRQLPEEGLKFMVYLQKENIIDESGMPKERFSAEFPKEGPSILRIQQVVRGDSAAYFCASSPVRGSDTFGSGTRLTVV.

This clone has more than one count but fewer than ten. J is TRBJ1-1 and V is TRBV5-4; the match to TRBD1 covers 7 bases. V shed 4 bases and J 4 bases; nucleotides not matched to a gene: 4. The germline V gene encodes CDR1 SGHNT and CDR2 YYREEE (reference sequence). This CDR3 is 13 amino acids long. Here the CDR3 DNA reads TGTGCCAGCAGCGCGACAGGGAGCACTGAAGCTTTCTTT. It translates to CASSATGSTEAFF.

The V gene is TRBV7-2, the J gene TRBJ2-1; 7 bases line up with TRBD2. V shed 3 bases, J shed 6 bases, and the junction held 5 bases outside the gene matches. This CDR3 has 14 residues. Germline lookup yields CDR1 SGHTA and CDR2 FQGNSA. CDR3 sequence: CASSFPVAGNEQFF. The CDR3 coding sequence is TGTGCCAGCAGCTTCCCCGTAGCGGGCAATGAGCAGTTCTTC.

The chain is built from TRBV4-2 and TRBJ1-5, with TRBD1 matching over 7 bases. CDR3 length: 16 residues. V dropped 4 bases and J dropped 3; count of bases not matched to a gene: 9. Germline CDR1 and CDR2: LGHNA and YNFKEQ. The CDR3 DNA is TGTGCCAGCAGCCTCGGGACAGAACTCGACAATCAGCCCCAGCATTTT. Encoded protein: CASSLGTELDNQPQHF.

The CDR3 region has the DNA TGTGCCAGCTCACCCGGACAGACAAACACTGAAGCTTTCTTT. Protein sequence: CASSPGQTNTEAFF. The chain employs TRBV18 and TRBJ1-1, with D tentatively TRBD1 (6 bases). Trimming left V 3 bases short and J 2 bases short, with 10 bases between. The CDR3 spans 14 residues. In germline, CDR1 is KGHSH, CDR2 LQKENI. The whole variable domain, remainder taken from reference TRBV18 and TRBJ1-1, is NAGVMQNPRHLVRRRGQEARLRCSPMKGHSHVYWYRQLPEEGLKFMVYLQKENIIDESGMPKERFSAEFPKEGPSILRIQQVVRGDSAAYFCASSPGQTNTEAFFGQGTRLTVV.

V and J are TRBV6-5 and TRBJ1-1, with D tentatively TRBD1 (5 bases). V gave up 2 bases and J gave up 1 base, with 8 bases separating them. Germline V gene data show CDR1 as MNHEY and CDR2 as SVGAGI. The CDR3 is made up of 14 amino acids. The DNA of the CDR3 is TGTGCCAGCAGTTACGGGGGGTCGAACACTGAAGCTTTCTTT. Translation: CASSYGGSNTEAFF.

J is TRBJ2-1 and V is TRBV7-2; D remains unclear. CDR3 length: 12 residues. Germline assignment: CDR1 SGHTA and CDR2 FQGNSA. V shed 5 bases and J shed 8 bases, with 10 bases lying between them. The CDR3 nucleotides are TGTGCCAGCAGCCGTGTGGGCGATGAGCAGTTCTTC. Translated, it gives CASSRVGDEQFF.

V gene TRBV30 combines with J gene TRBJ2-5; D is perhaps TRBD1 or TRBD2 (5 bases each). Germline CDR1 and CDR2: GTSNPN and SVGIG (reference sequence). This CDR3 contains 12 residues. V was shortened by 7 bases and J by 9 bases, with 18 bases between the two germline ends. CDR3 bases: TGTGCCTCCAATCGGGGTCCAGGGCCCCAGTACTTC. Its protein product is CASNRGPGPQYF.

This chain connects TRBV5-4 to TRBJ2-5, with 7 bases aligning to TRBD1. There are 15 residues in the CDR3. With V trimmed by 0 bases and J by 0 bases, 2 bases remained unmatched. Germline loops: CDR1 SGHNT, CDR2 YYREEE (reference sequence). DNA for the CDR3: TGTGCCAGCAGCTTGGCCGGGACAGACCAAGAGACCCAGTACTTC. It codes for CASSLAGTDQETQYF.

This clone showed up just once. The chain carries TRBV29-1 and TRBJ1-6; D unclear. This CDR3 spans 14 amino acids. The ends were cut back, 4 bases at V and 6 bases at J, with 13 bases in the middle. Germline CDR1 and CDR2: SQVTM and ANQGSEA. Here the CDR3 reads CSVGENNSNSPLHF. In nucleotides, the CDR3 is TGCAGCGTTGGCGAGAATAATAGTAATTCACCCCTCCACTTT. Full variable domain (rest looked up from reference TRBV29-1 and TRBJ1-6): SAVISQKPSRDICQRGTSLTIQCQVDSQVTMMFWYRQQPGQSLTLIATANQGSEATYESGFVIDKFPISRPNLTFSTLTVSNMSPEDSSIYLCSVGENNSNSPLHFGNGTRLTVT.